A single sample gave rise to the 10 T cell receptor beta chains below, sequenced in a study of beta chain features in type 1 diabetes. Isolated RNA was reverse transcribed in full, so expressed TCRB transcripts were sequenced. Using immunoSEQ multiplex PCR, the repertoire was profiled, and TCRdb retains in-frame clones only, with some absent. The repertoire holds 970,000 or so clones, with under 20% as singletons. Source material: naive CD4+ T cells from blood. The receptors stem from a woman younger than 30 in good health.

This clone was counted between two and nine times. The chain has TRBV18 and TRBJ2-7, with D uncertain. CDR1 KGHSH and CDR2 LQKENI come from the germline V gene. The CDR3 covers 14 residues. The V end lost 3 bases, the J end lost 4 bases, and 13 bases lay between the germline ends. The CDR3 protein is CASSPRFRSYEQYF. DNA of the CDR3: TGTGCCAGCTCACCCAGGTTCCGCTCTTACGAGCAGTACTTC.

This chain joins TRBV6-5 and TRBJ2-3, with TRBD1 identical over 7 bases. Germline assignment: CDR1 MNHEY and CDR2 SVGAGI. The CDR3 spans 15 residues. V was pared by 4 bases and J by 4 bases, with 8 bases of the junction left unmatched. Written as DNA, the CDR3 is TGTGCCAGCAGTTTACAGGGGTTCGTCGCAGATACGCAGTATTTT. Amino acids: CASSLQGFVADTQYF.

In its sample, this clone was seen many times. V gene TRBV14 combines with J gene TRBJ2-3; D not certain. Between the trimmed V and J ends, which lost 3 bases and 6 bases, there was a span of 7 bases. The CDR3 extends over 12 amino acids. The V gene's germline CDR1 is SGHDN and CDR2 FVKESK. The CDR3 nucleotides are TGTGCCAGCAGCCAGAAGTGGGATACGCAGTATTTT. Its translation is CASSQKWDTQYF.

In this sample, this clone turned up a few times. The chain recombines TRBV15 with TRBJ1-2; no definite D call. V was cut by 3 bases and J by 4 bases, with 15 bases left in between. CDR1 is LNHNV and CDR2 is YYDKDF in the germline V gene (reference sequence). This CDR3 contains 15 residues. Here the CDR3 DNA reads TGTGCCACCAGCAGCGGTATCGAGTACAGCTATGGCTACACCTTC. This translates into CATSSGIEYSYGYTF. Looking up the rest from reference TRBV15 and TRBJ1-2 gives the full variable domain: DAMVIQNPRYQVTQFGKPVTLSCSQTLNHNVMYWYQQKSSQAPKLLFHYYDKDFNNEADTPDNFQSRRPNTSFCFLDIRSPGLGDTAMYLCATSSGIEYSYGYTFGSGTRLTVV.

This clone was found a few times. The V call is TRBV19, the J call TRBJ2-6, with D unresolved. V lost 6 bases, J lost 0 bases, and 9 bases lay in between. The CDR3 has 15 residues. CDR1 and CDR2 (germline): LNHDA, SQIVND (reference sequence). The CDR3 region has the DNA TGTGCCAGTAGGGATCGTTCCTCTGGGGCCAACGTCCTGACTTTC. The encoded protein is CASRDRSSGANVLTF. Based on the CDR3 plus reference TRBV19 and TRBJ2-6, the full variable domain is DGGITQSPKYLFRKEGQNVTLSCEQNLNHDAMYWYRQDPGQGLRLIYYSQIVNDFQKGDIAEGYSVSREKKESFPLTVTSAQKNPTAFYLCASRDRSSGANVLTFGAGSRLTVL.

The CDR3 DNA sequence: TGTGCCAGCAGCTTAGGGCAGGGGCCCGCCATCGAGCAGTACTTC. This sequence encodes CASSLGQGPAIEQYF. V is TRBV11-2 and J is TRBJ2-7; D is perhaps TRBD1 (6 bases). This CDR3 is built from 15 residues. V was cut by 1 base and J by 6 bases, with 16 bases left in between. CDR1 is SGHAT and CDR2 is FQNNGV in the germline V gene.

This clone was counted only a few times. V gene TRBV7-2 combines with J gene TRBJ1-2; the D gene is possibly TRBD1 (6 bases). Looked up from germline, CDR1 is SGHTA and CDR2 is FQGNSA. The CDR3 totals 17 residues. V dropped 5 bases and J dropped 0 bases, with 19 bases sitting between them. The CDR3 is CASSPSRGHRANYGYTF. CDR3 in DNA: TGTGCCAGCAGCCCTTCACGGGGACACCGAGCTAACTATGGCTACACCTTC.

The J gene is TRBJ2-7, the V gene TRBV21-1. TRBV21-1 is recorded as a pseudogene. The length of the CDR3 is 11 residues. CDR3 amino acids: CASSKGYEQYF. CDR3 nucleotide sequence: TGTGCCAGCAGCAAAGGATACGAGCAGTACTTC.

The sample holds a few counts of this clone. The rearrangement links TRBV7-9 to TRBJ2-3; TRBD2 matches at 8 bases. CDR1 is SEHNR, CDR2 FQNEAQ, per germline (reference sequence). The CDR3 is 17 amino acids. V lost 3 bases, J lost 2 bases, and 10 bases stayed unmatched. CDR3 DNA: TGTGCCAGCAGCTTGTCTATCGACGGACTAGCCACAGATACGCAGTATTTT. The encoded protein is CASSLSIDGLATDTQYF. The whole variable domain, filled in from reference TRBV7-9 and TRBJ2-3, reads DTGVSQNPRHKITKRGQNVTFRCDPISEHNRLYWYRQTLGQGPEFLTYFQNEAQLEKSRLLSDRFSAERPKGSFSTLEIQRTEQGDSAMYLCASSLSIDGLATDTQYFGPGTRLTVL.

The V and J genes are TRBV5-4 and TRBJ2-5; no definite D call. CDR1 is SGHNT and CDR2 is YYREEE in the germline V gene (reference sequence). This CDR3 is built from 15 residues. Deletions cut 0 bases from V and 2 bases from J, with 11 bases between. CDR3 loop: CASSLDLRGQETQYF. The CDR3 coding sequence is TGTGCCAGCAGCTTGGACCTGCGCGGACAAGAGACCCAGTACTTC.